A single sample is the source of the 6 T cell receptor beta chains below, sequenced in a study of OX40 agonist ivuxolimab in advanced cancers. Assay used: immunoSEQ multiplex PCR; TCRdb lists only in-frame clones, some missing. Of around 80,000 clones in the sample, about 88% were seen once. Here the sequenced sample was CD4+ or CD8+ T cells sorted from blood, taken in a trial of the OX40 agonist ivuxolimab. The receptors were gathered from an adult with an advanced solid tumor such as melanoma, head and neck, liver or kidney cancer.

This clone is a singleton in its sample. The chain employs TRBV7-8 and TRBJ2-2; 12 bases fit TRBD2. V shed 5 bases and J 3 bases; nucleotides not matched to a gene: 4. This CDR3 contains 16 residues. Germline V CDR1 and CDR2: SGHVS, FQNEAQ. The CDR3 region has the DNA TGTGCCAGCAGCCCTAGCGGGAGGGCCGACACCGGGGAGCTGTTTTTT. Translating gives CASSPSGRADTGELFF.

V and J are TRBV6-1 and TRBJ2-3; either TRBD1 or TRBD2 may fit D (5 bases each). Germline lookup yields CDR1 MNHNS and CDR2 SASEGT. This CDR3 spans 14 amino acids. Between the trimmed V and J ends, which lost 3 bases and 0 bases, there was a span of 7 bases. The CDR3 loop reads CASSEGPSTDTQYF. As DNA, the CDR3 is TGTGCCAGCAGTGAGGGACCGAGCACAGATACGCAGTATTTT.

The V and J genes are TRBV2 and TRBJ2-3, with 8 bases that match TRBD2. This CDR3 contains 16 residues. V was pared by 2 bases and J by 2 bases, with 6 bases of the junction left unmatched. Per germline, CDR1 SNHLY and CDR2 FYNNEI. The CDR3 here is CASSEILLAVTDTQYF. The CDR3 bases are TGTGCCAGCAGTGAAATATTACTAGCGGTCACAGATACGCAGTATTTT.

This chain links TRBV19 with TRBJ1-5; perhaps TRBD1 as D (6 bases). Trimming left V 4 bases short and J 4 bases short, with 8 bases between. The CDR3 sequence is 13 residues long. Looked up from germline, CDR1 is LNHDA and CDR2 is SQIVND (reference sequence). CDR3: CASSRTDNQPQHF. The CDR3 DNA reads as TGTGCCAGTAGTAGGACAGATAATCAGCCCCAGCATTTT.

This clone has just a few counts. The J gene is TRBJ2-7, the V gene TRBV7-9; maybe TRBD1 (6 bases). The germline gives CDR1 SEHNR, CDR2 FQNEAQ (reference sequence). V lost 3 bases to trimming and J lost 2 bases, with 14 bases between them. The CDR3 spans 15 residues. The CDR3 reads CASSFSRGTTYEQYF. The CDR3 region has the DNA TGTGCCAGCAGCTTCAGCAGGGGAACTACCTACGAGCAGTACTTC.

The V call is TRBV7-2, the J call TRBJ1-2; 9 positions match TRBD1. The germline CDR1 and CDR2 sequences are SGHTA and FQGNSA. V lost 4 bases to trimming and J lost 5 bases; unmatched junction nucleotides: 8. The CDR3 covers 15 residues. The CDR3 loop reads CASSYRDRANYGYTF. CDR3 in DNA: TGTGCCAGCAGCTACCGGGACAGGGCCAATTATGGCTACACCTTC.